A single sample gave rise to the 21 T cell receptor beta chains below, sequenced in a study of T cells in Graves' hyperthyroidism and ophthalmopathy. It was RNA transcripts that yielded the amplified TCR beta CDR3 regions. The primer set for the first-round RT-PCR of the TCR CDR3 was HTBI. Each CDR3 protein is one row after TCRdb ran MiXCR on the multiplex PCR reads. Here the sample spans almost 350,000 distinct CDR3 sequences, 18% being singletons. The sample taken for sequencing was blood. The receptors derive from a woman aged 40 to 50 with Graves' ophthalmopathy.

This clonotype was seen repeatedly, ten times or more. The rearrangement joins TRBV27 to TRBJ1-1, with D possibly being TRBD1 (6 bases). CDR3 length: 13 amino acids. The germline V gene encodes CDR1 MNHEY and CDR2 SMNVEV (reference sequence). V was clipped by 5 bases and J by 8 bases, with 15 bases between them. The CDR3 loop reads CASSLKTGTEAFF. As DNA, the CDR3 is TGTGCCAGCAGTCTAAAGACAGGCACGGAAGCTTTCTTT.

As regards this clonotype: Just one base apart from a much larger clone, this may be a read error. The V gene is TRBV6-2 or TRBV6-3, the J gene TRBJ2-7, with 10 positions matching TRBD1. CDR3 length equals 12 residues. V was pared by 6 bases and J by 5 bases, with 1 base of the junction left unmatched. The germline gives CDR1 MNHEY, CDR2 SVGEGT. CDR3 sequence: CASRTGGHEQYF. CDR3 in DNA: TGTGCCAGCAGGACAGGGGGCCACGAGCAGTACTTC.

This clonotype was picked up many times. CDR3: CASVIGYEQYF. CDR3 coding DNA: TGTGCCAGCGTCATAGGCTACGAGCAGTACTTC. The chain is built from TRBV7-9 and TRBJ2-7; D uncertain. This CDR3 spans 11 amino acids. In germline, CDR1 is SEHNR, CDR2 FQNEAQ (reference sequence). The V end lost 8 bases, the J end lost 3 bases, and 8 bases lay between the germline ends.

This clonotype showed up many times. The gene calls are TRBV5-1 and TRBJ2-2; D not resolved. The CDR3 runs to 16 residues. The germline V and J ends were trimmed by 0 bases and 1 base, with 10 bases remaining between them. Per germline, CDR1 SGHRS and CDR2 YFSETQ. The CDR3 DNA sequence: TGCGCCAGCAGCTTGGGAGCGACGGTGAACACCGGGGAGCTGTTTTTT. Translating it yields CASSLGATVNTGELFF.

This chain links TRBV6-1 with TRBJ2-1; tentative D call: TRBD1 (7 bases). Germline V gene data show CDR1 as MNHNS and CDR2 as SASEGT. Trimming cost V 6 bases and J 16 bases, with 28 bases left between them. This CDR3 comprises 15 residues. The CDR3 DNA is TGTGCCAGCAGCCGCGATGGGGCAGGGGGGCGTCCGGGTTTCTTC. Translation gives CASSRDGAGGRPGFF.

In its sample, this clonotype was seen many times. V and J are TRBV12-3 or TRBV12-4 and TRBJ2-2; no reliable D call. CDR3 length: 16 amino acids. With 0 bases removed from V and 0 bases from J, the gap between germline ends came to 8 bases. The CDR3 coding sequence is TGTGCCAGCAGTTTAGCCGGCCCCTCGAACACCGGGGAGCTGTTTTTT. Translation: CASSLAGPSNTGELFF.

In this sample, this clonotype turned up many times. The V gene is TRBV10-3, the J gene TRBJ2-7; D call uncertain. Per the germline V gene, CDR1 is ENHRY and CDR2 is SYGVKD. The CDR3 is 11 amino acids. V lost 4 bases to trimming and J lost 6 bases, with 7 bases between them. CDR3 DNA sequence: TGTGCCATCAGTGCTATGGGCGAGCAGTACTTC. Protein product: CAISAMGEQYF.

The count of this clonotype is one. The chain carries TRBV6-2 or TRBV6-3 and TRBJ1-3, with D perhaps TRBD1 (5 bases). The V and J ends lost 5 bases and 2 bases respectively, with 16 bases between them. The CDR3 runs to 16 residues. Germline assignment: CDR1 MNHEY and CDR2 SVGEGT. CDR3 nucleotide sequence: TGTGCCAGCAGTCAACAGGAGCCGAAAACTGGAAACACCATATATTTT. Its translation is CASSQQEPKTGNTIYF.

This clonotype was picked up many times. The chain links TRBV12-3 or TRBV12-4 to TRBJ2-7; 8 bases map to TRBD1. This CDR3 is 17 amino acids long. Trimming took 0 bases from V and 0 from J; bases not matched to a gene: 7. This CDR3 is CASSLATGVSSSYEQYF. In nucleotides, the CDR3 is TGTGCCAGCAGTTTAGCGACAGGGGTTTCGAGCTCCTACGAGCAGTACTTC.

Many counts were recorded for this clonotype. The chain links TRBV6-1 to TRBJ2-7; unclear D gene. The CDR3 totals 13 residues. Germline CDR1 reads MNHNS; CDR2 reads SASEGT. V lost 7 bases, J lost 1 base, and 11 bases lay in between. CDR3 bases: TGTGCCAGCACGCCGGTCAGTTCCTACGAGCAGTACTTC. Its translation: CASTPVSSYEQYF.

This clonotype showed up many times. V is TRBV11-1 and J is TRBJ1-5; tentative D call: TRBD1 (6 bases). V was trimmed by 5 bases and J by 1 base, leaving 15 bases between them. The germline V gene has CDR1 SGHAT and CDR2 FQDESV (reference sequence). This CDR3 has 16 amino acids. The CDR3 here is CASSAAGGASNQPQHF. The CDR3 DNA reads TGTGCCAGCAGCGCCGCGGGGGGGGCGAGCAATCAGCCCCAGCATTTT. Drawing the rest from reference TRBV11-1 and TRBJ1-5, the complete variable domain is EAEVAQSPRYKITEKSQAVAFWCDPISGHATLYWYRQILGQGPELLVQFQDESVVDDSQLPKDRFSAERLKGVDSTLKIQPAELGDSAMYLCASSAAGGASNQPQHFGDGTRLSIL.

With regard to this clonotype: The junction differs from germline at one of its ends, possibly a read error. J is TRBJ2-5 and V is TRBV4-1, with unresolved D. The CDR3 contains 14 residues. Germline CDR1 is MGHRA and CDR2 is YSYEKL. The CDR3 loop is CASRQLDDQETQYF. The CDR3 nucleotides are TGCGCCAGCAGGCAGTTGGACGACCAAGAGACACAGTACTTC.

This clonotype was observed at least ten times. A junction end diverges from the germline sequence, so it may reflect a read error. The rearrangement uses TRBV27 and TRBJ2-7, with D unresolved. The CDR3 has 13 amino acids. CDR1 is MNHEY, CDR2 SMNVEV, per germline (reference sequence). The CDR3 sequence: CASSKTLAGERYF. CDR3 nucleotides: TGTGCCAGCAGCAAGACCTTGGCAGGCGAGCGGTACTTC.

There are many counts of this clonotype. Given a much more abundant clone one base away, this may be a read error. This chain uses TRBV6-1 with TRBJ1-3, with TRBD1 as a possible D gene (5 bases). The V gene's germline CDR1 is MNHNS and CDR2 SASEGT. This CDR3 has 14 amino acids. The CDR3 DNA sequence: TGTGCCGGCAGTCCGCAGGGAGCCCGGAACACCATATATTTT. It translates to CAGSPQGARNTIYF.

The CDR3 protein is CASSETLGTEAFF. CDR3 nucleotides: TGTGCCAGCAGTGAGACGTTAGGTACTGAAGCTTTCTTT. The rearrangement uses TRBV6-1 and TRBJ1-1, with D uncertain. This CDR3 is 13 amino acids long. CDR1 is MNHNS, CDR2 SASEGT, per germline. Trimming removed 3 bases from V and 5 bases from J, with 10 bases in between.

This clonotype was counted at least ten times. The rearrangement links TRBV24-1 to TRBJ2-5; D may be TRBD1 or TRBD2 (6 bases each). Germline V gene data show CDR1 as KGHDR and CDR2 as SFDVKD. This CDR3 has 11 amino acids. Trimming pared 9 bases from V and 5 bases from J, leaving 9 bases between. For the CDR3, the DNA is TGTGCCACCGAAGGGGGGGAGACCCAGTACTTC. Protein: CATEGGETQYF.

This clonotype was counted many times. The CDR3 spells CASSTQQGLEAFF. The CDR3 nucleotides are TGTGCCAGTAGTACCCAACAGGGTTTAGAAGCTTTCTTT. This rearrangement joins TRBV19 to TRBJ1-1, with a possible D match to TRBD1 (6 bases). Germline V lookup: CDR1 LNHDA, CDR2 SQIVND (reference sequence). V was clipped by 4 bases and J by 8 bases, with 14 bases between them. This CDR3 is 13 amino acids long.

The J gene is TRBJ2-7, the V gene TRBV5-1; 16 nucleotides line up with TRBD2. V shed 4 bases and J 3 bases; nucleotides not matched to a gene: 7. Per the germline V gene, CDR1 is SGHRS and CDR2 is YFSETQ. This CDR3 spans 17 amino acids. The CDR3 is CASSPGLAGGPGYEQYF. The CDR3 DNA sequence: TGCGCCAGCAGCCCGGGACTAGCGGGAGGGCCTGGCTACGAGCAGTACTTC.

The chain employs TRBV19 and TRBJ1-2, with D perhaps matching TRBD1 (6 bases). CDR1 LNHDA and CDR2 SQIVND come from the germline V gene (reference sequence). Trimming left V 2 bases short and J 8 bases short, with 9 bases between. The CDR3 totals 12 residues. CDR3 residues: CASSISGEGYTF. The CDR3 DNA follows: TGTGCCAGTAGTATATCAGGGGAGGGCTACACCTTC.

In its sample, this clonotype was seen many times. The chain links TRBV4-3 to TRBJ1-1; D gene ambiguous. There are 13 residues in the CDR3. Germline CDR1 is LGHNA and CDR2 is YSLEER. The germline V and J ends were trimmed by 1 base and 8 bases, with 11 bases remaining between them. CDR3 in DNA: TGCGCCAGCAGCCAAGGGGAGTGGAGCGAAGCTTTCTTT. Its protein product is CASSQGEWSEAFF.

This clonotype occurred many times. This chain joins TRBV19 and TRBJ1-1; D is uncertain. Germline loops: CDR1 LNHDA, CDR2 SQIVND (reference sequence). V shed 5 bases and J shed 2 bases, with 6 bases lying between them. The CDR3 totals 12 residues. CDR3 amino acids: CASSRYNTEAFF. Here the CDR3 DNA reads TGTGCCAGTAGTCGGTACAACACTGAAGCTTTCTTT.